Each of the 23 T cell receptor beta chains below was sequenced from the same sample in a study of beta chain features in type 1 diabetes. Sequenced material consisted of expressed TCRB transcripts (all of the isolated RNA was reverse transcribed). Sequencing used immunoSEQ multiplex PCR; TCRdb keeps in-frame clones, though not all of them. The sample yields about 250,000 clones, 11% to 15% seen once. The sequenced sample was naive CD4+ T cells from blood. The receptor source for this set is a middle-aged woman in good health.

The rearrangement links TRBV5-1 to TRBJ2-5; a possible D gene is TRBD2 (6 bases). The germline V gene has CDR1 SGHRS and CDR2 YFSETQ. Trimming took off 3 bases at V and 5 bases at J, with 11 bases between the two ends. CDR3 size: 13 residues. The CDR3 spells CASSSPGGETQYF. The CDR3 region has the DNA TGCGCCAGCAGCTCCCCTGGGGGGGAGACCCAGTACTTC.

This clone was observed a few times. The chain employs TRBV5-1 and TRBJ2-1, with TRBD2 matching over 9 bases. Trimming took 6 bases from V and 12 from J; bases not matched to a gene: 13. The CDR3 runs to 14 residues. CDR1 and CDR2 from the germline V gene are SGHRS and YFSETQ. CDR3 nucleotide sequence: TGCGCCAGCACCATCGGCGGGGGGGCCGGTTGGCAGTTCTTC. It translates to CASTIGGGAGWQFF.

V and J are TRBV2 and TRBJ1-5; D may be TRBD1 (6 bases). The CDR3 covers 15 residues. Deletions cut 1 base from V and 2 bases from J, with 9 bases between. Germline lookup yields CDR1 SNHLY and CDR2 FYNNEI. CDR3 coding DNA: TGTGCCAGCAGTGAAGAGGGGGTCGGCAATCAGCCCCAGCATTTT. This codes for CASSEEGVGNQPQHF.

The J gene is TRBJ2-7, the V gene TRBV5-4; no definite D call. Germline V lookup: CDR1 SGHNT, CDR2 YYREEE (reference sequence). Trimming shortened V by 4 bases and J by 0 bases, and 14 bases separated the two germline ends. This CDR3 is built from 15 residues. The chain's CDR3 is CASSATAGSSYEQYF. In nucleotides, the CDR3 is TGTGCCAGCAGCGCAACCGCAGGAAGCTCCTACGAGCAGTACTTC.

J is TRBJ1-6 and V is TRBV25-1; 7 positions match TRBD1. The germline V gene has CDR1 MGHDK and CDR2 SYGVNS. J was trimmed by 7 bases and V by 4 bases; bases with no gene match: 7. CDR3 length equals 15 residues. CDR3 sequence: CASSGYTGVNSPLHF. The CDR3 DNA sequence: TGTGCCAGCAGTGGGTACACAGGGGTAAATTCACCCCTCCACTTT.

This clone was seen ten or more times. The CDR3 nucleotides are TGTGCCAGCAGCCCGGACAGGGACCAAGAGACCCAGTACTTC. Translating it yields CASSPDRDQETQYF. V gene TRBV7-2 combines with J gene TRBJ2-5; TRBD1 matches at 8 bases. The CDR3 is made up of 14 amino acids. Trimming took 5 bases from V and 0 from J; bases not matched to a gene: 2. The germline V gene has CDR1 SGHTA and CDR2 FQGNSA.

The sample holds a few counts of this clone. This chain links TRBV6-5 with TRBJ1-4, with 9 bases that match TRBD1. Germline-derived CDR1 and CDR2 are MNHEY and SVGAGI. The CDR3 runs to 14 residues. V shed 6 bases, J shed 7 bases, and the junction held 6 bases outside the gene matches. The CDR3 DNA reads TGTGCCAGCAGAACAGGGGGCGTCCGTGAAAAACTGTTTTTT. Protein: CASRTGGVREKLFF.

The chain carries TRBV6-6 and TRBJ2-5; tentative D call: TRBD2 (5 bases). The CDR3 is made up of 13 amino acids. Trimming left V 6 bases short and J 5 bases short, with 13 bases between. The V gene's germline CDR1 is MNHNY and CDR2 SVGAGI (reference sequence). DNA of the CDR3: TGTGCCAGCAGGAGGGCCAGTAGGGAGACCCAGTACTTC. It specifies CASRRASRETQYF.

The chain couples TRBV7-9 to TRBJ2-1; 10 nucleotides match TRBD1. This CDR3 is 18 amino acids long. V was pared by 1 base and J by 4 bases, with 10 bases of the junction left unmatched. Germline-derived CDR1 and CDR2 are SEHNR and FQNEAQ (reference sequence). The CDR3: CASSLDRLGTGVYNEQFF. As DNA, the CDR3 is TGTGCCAGCAGCTTAGATCGCCTCGGGACAGGGGTTTACAATGAGCAGTTCTTC.

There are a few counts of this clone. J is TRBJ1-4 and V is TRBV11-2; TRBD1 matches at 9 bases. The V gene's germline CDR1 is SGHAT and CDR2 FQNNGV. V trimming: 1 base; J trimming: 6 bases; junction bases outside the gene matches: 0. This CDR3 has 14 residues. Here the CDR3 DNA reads TGTGCCAGCAGCTTAGGACAGGGGGATGAAAAACTGTTTTTT. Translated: CASSLGQGDEKLFF.

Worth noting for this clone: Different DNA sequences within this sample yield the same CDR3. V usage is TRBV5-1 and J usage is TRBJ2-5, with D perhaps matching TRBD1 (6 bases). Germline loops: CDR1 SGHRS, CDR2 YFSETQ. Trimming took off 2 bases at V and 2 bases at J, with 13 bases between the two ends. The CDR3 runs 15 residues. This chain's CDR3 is CASSFGPTGQETQYF. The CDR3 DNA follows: TGCGCCAGCAGCTTCGGACCGACAGGTCAAGAGACCCAGTACTTC.

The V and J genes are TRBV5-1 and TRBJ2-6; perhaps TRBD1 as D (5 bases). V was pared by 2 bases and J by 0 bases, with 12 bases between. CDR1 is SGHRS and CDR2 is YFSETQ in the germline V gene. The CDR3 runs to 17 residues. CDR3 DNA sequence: TGCGCCAGCAGCTTAAGGGGAACCCACTCTGGGGCCAACGTCCTGACTTTC. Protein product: CASSLRGTHSGANVLTF.

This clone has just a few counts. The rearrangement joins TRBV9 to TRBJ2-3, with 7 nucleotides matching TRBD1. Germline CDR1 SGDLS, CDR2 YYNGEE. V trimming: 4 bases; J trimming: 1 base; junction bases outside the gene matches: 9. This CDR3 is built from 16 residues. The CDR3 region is CASSKKTGHGTDTQYF. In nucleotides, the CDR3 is TGTGCCAGCAGCAAAAAGACAGGGCACGGCACAGATACGCAGTATTTT.

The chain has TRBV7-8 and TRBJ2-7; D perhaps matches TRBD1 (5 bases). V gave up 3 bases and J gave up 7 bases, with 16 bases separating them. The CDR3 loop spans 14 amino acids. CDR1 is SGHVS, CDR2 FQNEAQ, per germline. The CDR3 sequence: CASSFPRQGGEQYF. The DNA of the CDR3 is TGTGCCAGCAGCTTCCCCCGCCAGGGTGGGGAGCAGTACTTC. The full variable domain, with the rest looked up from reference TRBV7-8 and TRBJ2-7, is GAGVSQSPRYKVAKRGQDVALRCDPISGHVSLFWYQQALGQGPEFLTYFQNEAQLDKSGLPSDRFFAERPEGSVSTLKIQRTQQEDSAVYLCASSFPRQGGEQYFGPGTRLTVT.

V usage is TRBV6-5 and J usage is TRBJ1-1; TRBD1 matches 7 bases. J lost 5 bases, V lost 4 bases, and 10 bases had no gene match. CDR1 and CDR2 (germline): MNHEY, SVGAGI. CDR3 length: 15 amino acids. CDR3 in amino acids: CASSFAQTQGTEAFF. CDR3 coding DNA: TGTGCCAGCAGTTTCGCGCAAACACAGGGGACTGAAGCTTTCTTT.

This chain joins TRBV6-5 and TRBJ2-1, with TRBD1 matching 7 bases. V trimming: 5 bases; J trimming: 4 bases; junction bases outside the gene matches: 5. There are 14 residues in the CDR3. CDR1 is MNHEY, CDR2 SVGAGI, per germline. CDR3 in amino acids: CASSTGDAYNEQFF. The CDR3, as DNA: TGTGCCAGCAGTACAGGGGATGCATACAATGAGCAGTTCTTC.

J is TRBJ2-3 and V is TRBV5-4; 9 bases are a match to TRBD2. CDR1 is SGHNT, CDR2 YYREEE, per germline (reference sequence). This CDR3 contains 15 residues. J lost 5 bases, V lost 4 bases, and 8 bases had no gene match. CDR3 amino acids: CASSESGGPGDTQYF. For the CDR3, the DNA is TGTGCCAGCAGCGAAAGCGGGGGGCCAGGAGATACGCAGTATTTT. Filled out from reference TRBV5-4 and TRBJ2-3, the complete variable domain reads ETGVTQSPTHLIKTRGQQVTLRCSSQSGHNTVSWYQQALGQGPQFIFQYYREEENGRGNFPPRFSGLQFPNYSSELNVNALELDDSALYLCASSESGGPGDTQYFGPGTRLTVL.

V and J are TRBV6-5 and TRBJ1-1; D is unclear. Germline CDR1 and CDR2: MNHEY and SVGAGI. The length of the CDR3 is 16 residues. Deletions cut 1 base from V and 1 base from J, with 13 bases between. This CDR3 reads CASSYFVLTANTEAFF. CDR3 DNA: TGTGCCAGCAGTTACTTTGTTTTGACTGCGAACACTGAAGCTTTCTTT.

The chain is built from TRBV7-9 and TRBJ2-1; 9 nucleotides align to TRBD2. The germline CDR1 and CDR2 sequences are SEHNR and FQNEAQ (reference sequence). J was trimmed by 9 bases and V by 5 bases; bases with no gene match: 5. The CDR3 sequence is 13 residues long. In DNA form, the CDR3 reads TGTGCCAGCAGCGGCGGGGGGGAATTTGAGCAGTTCTTC. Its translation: CASSGGGEFEQFF. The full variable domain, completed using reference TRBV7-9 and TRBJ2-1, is DTGVSQNPRHKITKRGQNVTFRCDPISEHNRLYWYRQTLGQGPEFLTYFQNEAQLEKSRLLSDRFSAERPKGSFSTLEIQRTEQGDSAMYLCASSGGGEFEQFFGPGTRLTVL.

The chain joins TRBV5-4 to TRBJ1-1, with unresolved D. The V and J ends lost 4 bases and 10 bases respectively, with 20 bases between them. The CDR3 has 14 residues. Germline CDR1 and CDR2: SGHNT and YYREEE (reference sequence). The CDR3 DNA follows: TGTGCCAGCAGCCTCCGGGGAGGAGGTTATGGAGCTTTCTTT. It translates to CASSLRGGGYGAFF.

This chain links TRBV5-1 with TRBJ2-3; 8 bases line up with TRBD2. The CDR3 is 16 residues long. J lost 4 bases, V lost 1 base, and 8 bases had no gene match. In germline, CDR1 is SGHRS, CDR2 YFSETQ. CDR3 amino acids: CASSLRTSSQPDTQYF. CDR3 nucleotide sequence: TGCGCCAGCAGCTTGAGGACTAGCTCCCAGCCAGATACGCAGTATTTT.

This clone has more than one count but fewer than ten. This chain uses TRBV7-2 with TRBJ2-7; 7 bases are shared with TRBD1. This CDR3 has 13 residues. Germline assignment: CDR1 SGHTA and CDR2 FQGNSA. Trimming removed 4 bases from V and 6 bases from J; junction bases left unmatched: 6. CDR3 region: CASSYVDRVEQYF. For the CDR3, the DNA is TGTGCCAGCAGCTACGTCGACAGGGTCGAGCAGTACTTC.

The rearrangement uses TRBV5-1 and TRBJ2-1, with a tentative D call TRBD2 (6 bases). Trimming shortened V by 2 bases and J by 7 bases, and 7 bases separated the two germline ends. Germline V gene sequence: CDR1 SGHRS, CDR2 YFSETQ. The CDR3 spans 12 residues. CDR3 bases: TGCGCCAGCAGCTTTGCGGGAAATGAGCAGTTCTTC. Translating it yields CASSFAGNEQFF.